This T cell receptor beta chain was captured in a study of T-cell reconstitution after alpha-beta-depleted transplantation in children. V was trimmed by 5 bases and J by 2 bases, leaving 18 bases between them. The germline V gene encodes CDR1 MNHEY and CDR2 SVGAGI. The CDR3 spans 16 residues. Unique molecular identifiers were incorporated into the prepared TCRbeta library. TCRdb passed the PCR reads through MiXCR, listing each CDR3 protein once. This table has 500,000 to 750,000 distinct CDR3 sequences, over 20% appearing once. General study findings and limits: From newly produced T cells came most of the T-cell counts and diversity one year after transplant. It was surviving recipient T cells and thymic progenitors that gave some patients high TCRbeta diversity at day 60.

Remarks on this clonotype: Its cognate antigen is unknown.

The TCR was taken from a boy less than two years old with Wiskott-Aldrich syndrome, due to receive a stem cell transplant. The V gene is TRBV6-5, the J gene TRBJ2-5; D gene uncertain. Material: PBMCs, obtained before TCRalphabeta/CD19-depleted stem cell transplant. For the CDR3, the DNA is TGTGCCAGCAGTAACGGACCCCTTGAAACACAAGAGACCCAGTACTTC. Translating it yields CASSNGPLETQETQYF.